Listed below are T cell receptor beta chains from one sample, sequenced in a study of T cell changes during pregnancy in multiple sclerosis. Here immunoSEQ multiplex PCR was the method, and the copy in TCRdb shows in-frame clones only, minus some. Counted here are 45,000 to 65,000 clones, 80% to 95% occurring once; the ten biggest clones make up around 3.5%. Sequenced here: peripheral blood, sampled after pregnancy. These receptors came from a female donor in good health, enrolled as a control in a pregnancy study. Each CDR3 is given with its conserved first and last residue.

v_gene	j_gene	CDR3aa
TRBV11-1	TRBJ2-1	CASSLGAGVLYNEQFF
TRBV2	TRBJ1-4	CASNRREGKLFF
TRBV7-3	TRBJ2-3	CASSQSVGTDTQYF
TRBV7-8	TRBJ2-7	CASSQGTGGFYEQYF
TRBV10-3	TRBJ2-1	CAISESLSVKNEQFF
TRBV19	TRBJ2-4	CASSMYVRDKNIQYF
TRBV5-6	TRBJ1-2	CASSSDRGKNYGYTF
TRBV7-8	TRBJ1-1	CASSSQGENTEAFF
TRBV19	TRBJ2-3	CASNLAGGTDTQYF
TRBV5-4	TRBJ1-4	CASSPTREVKGKLFF
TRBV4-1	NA	CASSQEGTAAYEQYF
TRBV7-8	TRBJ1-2	CASSSFTGDYGYTF
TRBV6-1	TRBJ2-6	CASSEYAPGIISSGANVLTF
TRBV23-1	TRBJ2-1	CASSPFRLPLYEQFF
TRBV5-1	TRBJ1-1	CASSLDFPNTEAFF
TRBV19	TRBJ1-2	CASMENRGDSSLYGYTF
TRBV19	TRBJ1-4	CASSIRPPNEKLFF
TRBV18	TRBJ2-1	CASSPPRTGRSYNEQFF
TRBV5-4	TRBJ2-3	CASSLDRGWTDTQYF
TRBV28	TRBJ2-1	CASIGGLSEGNEQFF
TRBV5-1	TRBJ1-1	CASSPPGTANTEAFF
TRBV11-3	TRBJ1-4	CASSLSGANEKLFF
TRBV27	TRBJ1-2	CASSLLRGLGPRSNYGYTF
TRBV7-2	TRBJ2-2	CASSLYSPTGELFF
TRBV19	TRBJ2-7	CASSVGLAEIPYEQYF
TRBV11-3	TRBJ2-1	CASSSTGLGGNEQFF
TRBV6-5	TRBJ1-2	CASSSGQGGDGYTF
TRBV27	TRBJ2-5	CASSLYGGPRETQYF
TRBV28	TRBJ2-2	CASRSSAGELFF
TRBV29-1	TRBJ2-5	CSARQGPEETQYF
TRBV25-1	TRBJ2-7	CASSESGGGEQYF
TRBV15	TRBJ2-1	CATSPGLSEPSSYNEQFF